Reported below is one TCR beta chain. This sample stems from a study of blood T cell repertoires in COVID-19. The CDR3 is 12 residues long. V lost 2 bases, J lost 11 bases, and 12 bases lay in between. Germline values: CDR1 SGHTA, CDR2 FQGNSA. Generated by immunoSEQ multiplex PCR, the TCRdb table keeps only in-frame clones and is missing some. The table lists about 97,000 clones, 92% of them singletons. Sequencing used peripheral blood. This chain uses TRBV7-2 with TRBJ1-1; D is ambiguous. The clonotype originates from a man aged 50-59 years with active COVID-19. The CDR3 region is CASSLPQLVAFF. For the CDR3, the DNA is TGTGCCAGCAGCTTACCACAGCTTGTGGCTTTCTTT.